These 11 T cell receptor beta chains share one sample of origin, sequenced in a study of T-cell reconstitution after alpha-beta-depleted transplantation in children. Preparing the TCRbeta library involved the use of unique molecular identifiers. TCRdb re-called the PCR reads with MiXCR, one entry per CDR3 protein. This sample has 300,000 to 400,000 distinct CDR3 sequences, with roughly 25% found just once. This material consisted of PBMCs, mostly from graft donor cells, taken 180 days after TCRalphabeta/CD19-depleted stem cell transplant. These TCRs come from a male patient between 10 and 17 years old who had a stem cell transplant for acute lymphoblastic leukemia, so the T cells may come from the graft donor.

This clonotype was picked up a small number of times. The chain joins TRBV15 to TRBJ1-1; D gene uncertain. This CDR3 contains 15 residues. In germline, CDR1 is LNHNV, CDR2 YYDKDF (reference sequence). Trimming took 0 bases from V and 5 from J, leaving 13 bases between them. CDR3 in DNA: TGTGCCACCAGCAGAGATATACACCTCGGGACTGAAGCTTTCTTT. Translation: CATSRDIHLGTEAFF. Using reference TRBV15 and TRBJ1-1 for the parts outside the CDR3, the full variable domain is DAMVIQNPRYQVTQFGKPVTLSCSQTLNHNVMYWYQQKSSQAPKLLFHYYDKDFNNEADTPDNFQSRRPNTSFCFLDIRSPGLGDTAMYLCATSRDIHLGTEAFFGQGTRLTVV.

The rearrangement joins TRBV2 to TRBJ2-2; D is perhaps TRBD1 (6 bases). This CDR3 is 16 amino acids long. The germline V and J ends were trimmed by 8 bases and 1 base, with 17 bases remaining between them. Germline V gene data show CDR1 as SNHLY and CDR2 as FYNNEI. CDR3 protein: CASQTYPGQNTGELFF. The CDR3 nucleotides read TGTGCCAGCCAAACCTATCCGGGACAGAACACCGGGGAGCTGTTTTTT.

The chain combines TRBV25-1 with TRBJ2-3, with 14 positions matching TRBD2. The CDR3 totals 19 residues. Looked up from germline, CDR1 is MGHDK and CDR2 is SYGVNS. The J segment lost 0 bases and the V segment lost 3 bases, leaving 8 bases of the junction unmatched. CDR3 coding DNA: TGTGCCAGCAGTGAGACGGGGACTAGCGGGGGCCCTAGCACAGATACGCAGTATTTT. It codes for CASSETGTSGGPSTDTQYF.

This chain links TRBV11-2 with TRBJ2-3; TRBD1 agrees at 10 bases. V lost 1 base and J lost 1; bases outside the gene matches: 2. The CDR3 sequence is 16 residues long. In germline, CDR1 is SGHAT, CDR2 FQNNGV. CDR3 region: CASSLGDRGGTDTQYF. The CDR3 nucleotides are TGTGCCAGCAGCTTAGGGGACAGGGGCGGCACAGATACGCAGTATTTT.

The chain employs TRBV3-1 and TRBJ2-5; 12 bases are a match to TRBD2. The CDR3 runs 17 residues. The J segment lost 4 bases and the V segment lost 4 bases, leaving 10 bases of the junction unmatched. Germline CDR1 is LGHDT and CDR2 is YNNKEL (reference sequence). The CDR3 loop reads CASSPSEGLAGIETQYF. In nucleotides, the CDR3 is TGTGCCAGCAGCCCTTCCGAAGGACTAGCGGGAATAGAGACCCAGTACTTC.

The rearrangement uses TRBV9 and TRBJ1-4, with 7 bases that match TRBD1. This CDR3 has 17 amino acids. CDR1 is SGDLS and CDR2 is YYNGEE in the germline V gene. V lost 4 bases, J lost 2 bases, and 11 bases stayed unmatched. CDR3 coding DNA: TGTGCCAGCAGCCCCAGGACAGGAGCGGGGACTAATGAAAAACTGTTTTTT. The encoded protein is CASSPRTGAGTNEKLFF.

The chain uses TRBV5-2 and TRBJ1-2. TRBV5-2 is tagged as a pseudogene. This CDR3 contains 13 residues. DNA of the CDR3: TGTGCCAGCAATCCAGGGCCCCTCTATGGCTACACCTTC. Protein: CASNPGPLYGYTF.

The CDR3 sequence is CASIGLAGAFETQYF. The CDR3 bases are TGTGCCAGCATCGGACTAGCGGGAGCCTTTGAGACCCAGTACTTC. V and J are TRBV2 and TRBJ2-5; 13 bases line up with TRBD2. The CDR3 sequence is 15 residues long. Germline lookup yields CDR1 SNHLY and CDR2 FYNNEI. The ends lost 7 bases at V and 5 bases at J; junction bases unmatched: 7. Full variable domain (rest looked up from reference TRBV2 and TRBJ2-5): EPEVTQTPSHQVTQMGQEVILRCVPISNHLYFYWYRQILGQKVEFLVSFYNNEISEKSEIFDDQFSVERPDGSNFTLKIRSTKLEDSAMYFCASIGLAGAFETQYFGPGTRLLVL.

This clonotype was picked up many times. The chain employs TRBV18 and TRBJ2-1; no firm D call. Germline V lookup: CDR1 KGHSH, CDR2 LQKENI. This CDR3 region has 15 residues. The V end lost 6 bases, the J end lost 4 bases, and 16 bases lay between the germline ends. The chain's CDR3 is CASSSPPNGYNEQFF. Written as DNA, the CDR3 is TGTGCCAGCTCCTCCCCCCCTAACGGGTACAATGAGCAGTTCTTC.

V gene TRBV25-1 combines with J gene TRBJ2-1, with unresolved D. The CDR3 is made up of 15 amino acids. V lost 1 base to trimming and J lost 0 bases, with 7 bases between them. CDR1 is MGHDK, CDR2 SYGVNS, per germline. CDR3 nucleotides: TGTGCCAGCAGTGAATTTTTGAACTCCTACAATGAGCAGTTCTTC. As protein: CASSEFLNSYNEQFF.

This chain joins TRBV5-1 and TRBJ2-1, with TRBD1 matching 7 bases. The CDR3 has 17 amino acids. Germline-derived CDR1 and CDR2 are SGHRS and YFSETQ. The V segment lost 1 base and the J segment 2 bases; nucleotides outside the gene matches: 9. Here the CDR3 reads CASSLKTGESPYNEQFF. CDR3 DNA sequence: TGCGCCAGCAGCTTGAAAACAGGGGAATCCCCCTACAATGAGCAGTTCTTC.